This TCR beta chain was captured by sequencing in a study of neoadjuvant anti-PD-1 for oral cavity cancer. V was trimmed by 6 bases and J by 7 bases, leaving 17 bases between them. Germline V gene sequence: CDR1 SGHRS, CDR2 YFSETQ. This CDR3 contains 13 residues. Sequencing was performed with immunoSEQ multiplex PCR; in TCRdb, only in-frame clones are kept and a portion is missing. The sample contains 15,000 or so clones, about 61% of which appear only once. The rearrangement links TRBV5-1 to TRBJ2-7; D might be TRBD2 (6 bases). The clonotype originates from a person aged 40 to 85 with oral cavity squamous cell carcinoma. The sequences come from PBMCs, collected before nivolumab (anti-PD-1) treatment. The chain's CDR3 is CASNPSGAGEQYF. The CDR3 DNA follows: TGCGCCAGCAACCCCTCCGGCGCGGGGGAGCAGTACTTC. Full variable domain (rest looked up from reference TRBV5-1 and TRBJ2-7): KAGVTQTPRYLIKTRGQQVTLSCSPISGHRSVSWYQQTPGQGLQFLFEYFSETQRNKGNFPGRFSGRQFSNSRSEMNVSTLELGDSALYLCASNPSGAGEQYFGPGTRLTVT.